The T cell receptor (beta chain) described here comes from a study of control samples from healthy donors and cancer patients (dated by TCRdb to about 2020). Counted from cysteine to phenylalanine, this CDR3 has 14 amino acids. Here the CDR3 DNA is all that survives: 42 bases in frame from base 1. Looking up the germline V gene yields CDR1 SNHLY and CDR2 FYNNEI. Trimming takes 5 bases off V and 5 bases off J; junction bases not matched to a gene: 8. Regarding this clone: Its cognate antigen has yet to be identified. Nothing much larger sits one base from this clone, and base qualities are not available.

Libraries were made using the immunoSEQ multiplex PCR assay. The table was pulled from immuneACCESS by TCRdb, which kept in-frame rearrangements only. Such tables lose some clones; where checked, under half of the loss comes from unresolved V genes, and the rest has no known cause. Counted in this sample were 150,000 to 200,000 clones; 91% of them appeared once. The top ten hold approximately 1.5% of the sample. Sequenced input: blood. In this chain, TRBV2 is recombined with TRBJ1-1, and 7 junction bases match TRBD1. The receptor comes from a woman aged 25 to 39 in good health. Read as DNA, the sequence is TGTGCCAGCAGTATGACAGGGTGGGGAACTGAAGCTTTCTTT. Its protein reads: CASSMTGWGTEAFF.